The rows below give T cell receptor beta chains drawn from one sample of a study of blood T cell repertoires in COVID-19. Clones were sequenced by immunoSEQ multiplex PCR, and TCRdb holds only the in-frame ones, with some missing. Of about 280,000 clones in the sample, around 86% were seen once. Sequenced: peripheral blood. The receptors originated from a woman aged 30 to 39 who had recovered from COVID-19. Both conserved end residues are part of each CDR3. The D gene is left open where the match is weak. Expanded clones are given a class, and other clones once, few, many or no size at all.

size,D,J,V,DNA,CDR3
-,-,TRBJ1-6,TRBV14,TGTGCCAGCAGCCTTACACAAAGGAGCTCACCCCTCCACTTT,CASSLTQRSSPLHF
-,TRBD2,TRBJ2-3,TRBV5-1,TGCGCCAGCAGCCAACACGGACTAGCGGGGAGCACAGATACGCAGTATTTT,CASSQHGLAGSTDTQYF
many,TRBD2,TRBJ2-1,TRBV6-5,TGTGCCAGCAGTTACGGGACTAGCGGGGGCAATGAGCAGTTCTTC,CASSYGTSGGNEQFF
few,-,TRBJ2-2,TRBV11-2,TGTGCCAGCAGCTTAGATACGAGGAGGGGCACCGGGGAGCTGTTTTTT,CASSLDTRRGTGELFF
-,-,TRBJ1-1,TRBV2,TGTGCCAGCAGTAGCCAAACCGGGACTGAAGCTTTCTTT,CASSSQTGTEAFF
-,-,TRBJ1-5,TRBV28,TGTGCCAGCAGTCCCAGGGTGGGCAATCAGCCCCAGCATTTT,CASSPRVGNQPQHF
few,-,TRBJ1-5,TRBV18,TGTGCCAGCTCACGAGGGAGTCATCAGCCCCAGCATTTT,CASSRGSHQPQHF
-,TRBD2,TRBJ2-2,TRBV4-1,TGCGCCAGCAGCCCGCGACTAGCGGGAGAAGTCGGCGGGGAGCTGTTTTTT,CASSPRLAGEVGGELFF
-,-,TRBJ1-2,TRBV6-4,TGTGCCAGCAGTGACATCGGGAACTATGGCTACACCTTC,CASSDIGNYGYTF
once,TRBD2,TRBJ2-3,TRBV13,TGTGCCAGCAGCTATAGAACTGGACTAGCGGGGGGGCCAGATACGCAGTATTTT,CASSYRTGLAGGPDTQYF
-,TRBD1,TRBJ1-1,TRBV29-1,TGCAGCGTGTCCGGGACAGTGAACACTGAAGCTTTCTTT,CSVSGTVNTEAFF
once,-,TRBJ2-5,TRBV29-1,TGCAGCGTTGTGGCAGGGTACCAAGAGACCCAGTACTTC,CSVVAGYQETQYF
once,TRBD2,TRBJ2-3,TRBV11-2,TGTGCCAGCAGTCCCCGGACTAGCGGGGGGCGGGGTACGCAGTATTTT,CASSPRTSGGRGTQYF
-,TRBD1,TRBJ2-7,TRBV6-2/TRBV6-3,TGTGCCAGCAGTACACAGGGGGAAAGCTCCTACGAGCAGTACTTC,CASSTQGESSYEQYF
-,-,TRBJ2-1,TRBV28,TGTGCCAGCAGTTTAGATCGCGGCTTGGTAGGGTTCTTC,CASSLDRGLVGFF
few,TRBD2,TRBJ2-3,TRBV4-3,TGCGCCAGCAGCCCCCGACTAGCGGGAGTGGCAGATACGCAGTATTTT,CASSPRLAGVADTQYF
-,-,TRBJ2-7,TRBV28,TGTGCCAGCCATTCGGCGACAGTTTCCTACGAGCAGTACTTC,CASHSATVSYEQYF
-,-,TRBJ1-2,TRBV3-1/TRBV3-2,TGTGCCAGCAGCCAACTCCCGGGGGGTAGGGACCTCTCGTATGGCTACACCTTC,CASSQLPGGRDLSYGYTF
-,-,TRBJ2-3,TRBV27,TGTGCCAGCAGAACAATGGCCGATACGCAGTATTTT,CASRTMADTQYF
-,-,TRBJ2-4,TRBV21-1,TGTGCCAGCAGCAAACCGGGGCTGGGGGACTTAGCCAAAAACATTCAGTACTTC,CASSKPGLGDLAKNIQYF
-,-,TRBJ2-5,TRBV4-2,TGTGCCAGCAGCCTAGAAACAGGGTTAGGCGGGACCCAGTACTTC,CASSLETGLGGTQYF
once,-,TRBJ1-5,TRBV15,TGTGCCACCAGCAAATTAACAGTTAGCAATCAGCCCCAGCATTTT,CATSKLTVSNQPQHF
-,TRBD1,TRBJ1-1,TRBV6-2/TRBV6-3,TGTGCCAGCAGTATAAGGAAACCCGGGACAGGGGTAAACGCTTTCTTT,CASSIRKPGTGVNAFF
-,-,TRBJ1-1,TRBV7-2,TGTGCCAGCAGCCTCATAAGTCAGAAGGGAGGAGCTTTCTTT,CASSLISQKGGAFF
few,-,TRBJ1-5,TRBV7-2,TGTGCCAGCAGCTTAGACAGGGCGGGCAATCAGCCCCAGCATTTT,CASSLDRAGNQPQHF
-,-,TRBJ2-7,TRBV28,TGTGCCAGCAGTCACGGACAGTTCATTGAGCAGTACTTC,CASSHGQFIEQYF
-,-,TRBJ1-1,TRBV28,TGTGCCAGCAGACGGACGGCTACAGGGAGCGCTGAAGCTTTCTTT,CASRRTATGSAEAFF
-,TRBD1,TRBJ2-1,TRBV30,TGTGCCGGGGACAGGGGCCTCCACAATGAGCAGTTCTTC,CAGDRGLHNEQFF
-,-,TRBJ1-5,TRBV7-2,TGTGCCAGCAGCCAAGGGCAGGGAAAGTATAGCAATCAGCCCCAGCATTTT,CASSQGQGKYSNQPQHF
-,-,TRBJ2-7,TRBV5-1,TGCGCCAGCAGTAAAAATCAGGGTTCCTACGAGCAGTACTTC,CASSKNQGSYEQYF
-,-,TRBJ2-5,TRBV28,TGTGCCAGCAGCACCCGGAGGGAGACCCAGTACTTC,CASSTRRETQYF
-,TRBD1,TRBJ2-3,TRBV2,TGTGCCAGCAGTGCGGAACAAACTTGGAACAGGGGTAAGGAGGATACGCAGTATTTT,CASSAEQTWNRGKEDTQYF